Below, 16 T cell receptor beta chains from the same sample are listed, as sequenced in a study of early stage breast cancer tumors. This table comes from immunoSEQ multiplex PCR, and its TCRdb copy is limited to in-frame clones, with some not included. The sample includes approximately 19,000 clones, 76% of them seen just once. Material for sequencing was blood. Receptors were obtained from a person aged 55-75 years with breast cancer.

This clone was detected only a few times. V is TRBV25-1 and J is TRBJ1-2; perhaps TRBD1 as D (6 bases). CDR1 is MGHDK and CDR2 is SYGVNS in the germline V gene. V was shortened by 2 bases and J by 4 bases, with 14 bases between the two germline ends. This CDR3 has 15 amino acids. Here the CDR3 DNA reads TGTGCCAGCAGTGAAACAGGGCGATTATCCTATGGCTACACCTTC. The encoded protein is CASSETGRLSYGYTF.

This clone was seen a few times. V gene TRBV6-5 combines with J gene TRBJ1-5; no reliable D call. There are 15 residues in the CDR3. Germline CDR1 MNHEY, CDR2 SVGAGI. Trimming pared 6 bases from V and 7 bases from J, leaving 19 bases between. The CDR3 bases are TGTGCCAGCAGATCAACCTACTCTGGGCTACAGCCCCAGCATTTT. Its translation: CASRSTYSGLQPQHF.

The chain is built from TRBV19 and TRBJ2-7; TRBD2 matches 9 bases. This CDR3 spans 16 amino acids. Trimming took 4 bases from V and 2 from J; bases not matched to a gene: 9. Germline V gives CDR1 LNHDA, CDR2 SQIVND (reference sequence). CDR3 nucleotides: TGTGCCAGTAGTACAACCCGGACTAGCGCAGCCTACGAGCAGTACTTC. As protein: CASSTTRTSAAYEQYF.

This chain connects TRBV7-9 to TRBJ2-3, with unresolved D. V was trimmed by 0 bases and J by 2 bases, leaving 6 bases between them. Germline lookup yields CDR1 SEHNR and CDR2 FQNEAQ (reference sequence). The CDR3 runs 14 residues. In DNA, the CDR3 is TGTGCCAGCAGCTTAGCGCCTTACACAGATACGCAGTATTTT. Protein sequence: CASSLAPYTDTQYF.

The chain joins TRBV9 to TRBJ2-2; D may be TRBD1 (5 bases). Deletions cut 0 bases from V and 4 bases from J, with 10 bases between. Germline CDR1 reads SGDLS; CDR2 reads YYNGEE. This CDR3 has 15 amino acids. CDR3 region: CASSVDPGPTGELFF. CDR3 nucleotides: TGTGCCAGCAGCGTAGATCCAGGGCCCACCGGGGAGCTGTTTTTT.

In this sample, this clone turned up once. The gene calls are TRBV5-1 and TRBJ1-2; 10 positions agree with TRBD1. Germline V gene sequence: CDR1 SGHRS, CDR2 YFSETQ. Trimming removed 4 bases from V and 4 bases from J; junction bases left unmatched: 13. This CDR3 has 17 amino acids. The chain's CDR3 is CASSILTGGMDGYGYTF. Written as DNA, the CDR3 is TGCGCCAGCAGCATACTGACAGGGGGCATGGATGGCTATGGCTACACCTTC.

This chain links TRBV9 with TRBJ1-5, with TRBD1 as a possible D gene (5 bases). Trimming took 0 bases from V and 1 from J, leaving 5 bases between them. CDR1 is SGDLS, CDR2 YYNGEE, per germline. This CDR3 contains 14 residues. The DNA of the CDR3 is TGTGCCAGCAGCGTAGAGGGGAGCAATCAGCCCCAGCATTTT. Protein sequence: CASSVEGSNQPQHF.

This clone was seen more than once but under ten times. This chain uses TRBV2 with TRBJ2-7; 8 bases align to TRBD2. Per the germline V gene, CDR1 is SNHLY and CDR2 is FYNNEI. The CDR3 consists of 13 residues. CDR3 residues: CAFGRGGADEQYF. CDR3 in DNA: TGTGCTTTCGGGAGGGGGGGAGCGGACGAGCAGTACTTC. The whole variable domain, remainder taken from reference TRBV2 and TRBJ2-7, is EPEVTQTPSHQVTQMGQEVILRCVPISNHLYFYWYRQILGQKVEFLVSFYNNEISEKSEIFDDQFSVERPDGSNFTLKIRSTKLEDSAMYFCAFGRGGADEQYFGPGTRLTVT.

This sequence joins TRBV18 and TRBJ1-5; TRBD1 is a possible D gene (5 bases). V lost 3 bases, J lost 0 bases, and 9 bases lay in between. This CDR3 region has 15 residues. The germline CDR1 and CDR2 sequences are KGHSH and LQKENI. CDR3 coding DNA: TGTGCCAGCTCACCTGGGGGGGATAGCAATCAGCCCCAGCATTTT. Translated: CASSPGGDSNQPQHF.

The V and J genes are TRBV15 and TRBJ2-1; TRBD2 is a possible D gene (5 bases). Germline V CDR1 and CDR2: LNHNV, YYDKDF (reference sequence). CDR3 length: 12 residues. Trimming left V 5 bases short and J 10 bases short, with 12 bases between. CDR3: CATSSDGVEQFF. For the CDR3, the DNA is TGTGCCACCAGCTCAGACGGGGTAGAGCAGTTCTTC.

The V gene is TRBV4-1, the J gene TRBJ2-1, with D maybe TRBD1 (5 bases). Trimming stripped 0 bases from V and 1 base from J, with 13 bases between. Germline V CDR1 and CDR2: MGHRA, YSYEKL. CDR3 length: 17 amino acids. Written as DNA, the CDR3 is TGCGCCAGCAGCCAAGACAATAGGGGATGGTCCTACAATGAGCAGTTCTTC. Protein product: CASSQDNRGWSYNEQFF.

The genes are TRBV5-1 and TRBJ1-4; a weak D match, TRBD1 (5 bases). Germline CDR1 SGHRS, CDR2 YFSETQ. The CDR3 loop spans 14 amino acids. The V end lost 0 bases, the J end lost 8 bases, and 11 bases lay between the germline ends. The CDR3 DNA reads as TGCGCCAGCAGCTTGGCCCAGGGAGAGGAAAAACTGTTTTTT. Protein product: CASSLAQGEEKLFF.

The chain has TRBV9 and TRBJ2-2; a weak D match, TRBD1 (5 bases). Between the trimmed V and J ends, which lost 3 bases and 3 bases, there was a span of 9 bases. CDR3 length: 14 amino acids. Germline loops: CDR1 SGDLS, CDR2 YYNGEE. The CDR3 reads CASSGQGYTGELFF. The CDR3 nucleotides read TGTGCCAGCAGCGGCCAGGGATACACCGGGGAGCTGTTTTTT.

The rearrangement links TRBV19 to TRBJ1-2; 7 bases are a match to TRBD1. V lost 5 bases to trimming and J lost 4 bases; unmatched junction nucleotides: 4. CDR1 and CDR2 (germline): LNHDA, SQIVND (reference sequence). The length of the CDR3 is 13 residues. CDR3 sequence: CASSGGQTYGYTF. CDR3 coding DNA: TGTGCCAGTAGTGGGGGACAGACCTATGGCTACACCTTC. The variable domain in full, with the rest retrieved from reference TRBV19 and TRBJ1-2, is DGGITQSPKYLFRKEGQNVTLSCEQNLNHDAMYWYRQDPGQGLRLIYYSQIVNDFQKGDIAEGYSVSREKKESFPLTVTSAQKNPTAFYLCASSGGQTYGYTFGSGTRLTVV.

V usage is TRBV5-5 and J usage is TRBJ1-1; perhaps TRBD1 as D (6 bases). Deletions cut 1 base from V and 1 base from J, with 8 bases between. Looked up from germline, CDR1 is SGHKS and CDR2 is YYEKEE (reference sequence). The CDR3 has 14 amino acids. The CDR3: CASSLRGTNTEAFF. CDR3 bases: TGTGCCAGCAGCTTGAGGGGGACGAACACTGAAGCTTTCTTT.

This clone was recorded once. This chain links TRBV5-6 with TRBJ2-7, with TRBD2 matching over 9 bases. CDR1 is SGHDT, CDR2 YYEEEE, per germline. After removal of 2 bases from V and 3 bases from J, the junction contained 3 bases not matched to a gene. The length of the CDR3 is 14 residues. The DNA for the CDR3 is TGTGCCAGCAGCTTAACTAGCGGGTACTACGAGCAGTACTTC. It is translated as CASSLTSGYYEQYF. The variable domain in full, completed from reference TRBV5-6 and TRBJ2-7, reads DAGVTQSPTHLIKTRGQQVTLRCSPKSGHDTVSWYQQALGQGPQFIFQYYEEEERQRGNFPDRFSGHQFPNYSSELNVNALLLGDSALYLCASSLTSGYYEQYFGPGTRLTVT.